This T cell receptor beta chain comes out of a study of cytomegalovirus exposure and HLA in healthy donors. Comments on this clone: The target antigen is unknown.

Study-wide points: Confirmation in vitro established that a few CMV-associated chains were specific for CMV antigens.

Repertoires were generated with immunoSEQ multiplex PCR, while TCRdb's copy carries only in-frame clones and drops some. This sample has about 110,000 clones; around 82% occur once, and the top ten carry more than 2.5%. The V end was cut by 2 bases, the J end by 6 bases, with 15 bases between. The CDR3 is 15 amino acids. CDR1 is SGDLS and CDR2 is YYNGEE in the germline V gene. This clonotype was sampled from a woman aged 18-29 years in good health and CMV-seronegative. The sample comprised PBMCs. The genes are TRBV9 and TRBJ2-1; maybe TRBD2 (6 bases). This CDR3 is CASSVGGGWGNEQFF. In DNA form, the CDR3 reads TGTGCCAGCAGCGTTGGTGGGGGGTGGGGCAATGAGCAGTTCTTC.